This T cell receptor (beta chain) comes out of a study of T-cell reconstitution after alpha-beta-depleted transplantation in children. CDR3 size: 15 residues. The V and J ends lost 7 bases and 3 bases, in that order; junction bases with no gene match: 7. Germline assignment: CDR1 SQVTM and CDR2 ANQGSEA. General study findings and limits: The high TCRbeta diversity at day 60 in some patients came from surviving recipient T cells and thymic progenitors. Reportedly, alpha-beta T cells present about two months post-transplant originated from several hundred expanded clones of graft origin.

As concerns this clonotype: Its antigen is as yet unknown.

Unique molecular identifiers were used to barcode this TCRbeta library. TCRdb passed the PCR reads through MiXCR, listing each CDR3 protein once. The profile covers hundreds of thousands of distinct CDR3 sequences, with 10% to 15% appearing a single time and 2.2% taken by the ten largest. V gene TRBV29-1 combines with J gene TRBJ2-3, with 13 bases matching TRBD2. Here the sequenced sample was PBMCs, mostly from graft donor cells, taken 360 days after TCRalphabeta/CD19-depleted stem cell transplant. This clonotype originated in a male patient between 10 and 17 years old who had a stem cell transplant for acute myeloid leukemia, so the T cells may come from the graft donor. The CDR3, as DNA: TGCAGCGCTCGGACTAGCGGGAGTGGAACAGATACGCAGTATTTT. As protein: CSARTSGSGTDTQYF.